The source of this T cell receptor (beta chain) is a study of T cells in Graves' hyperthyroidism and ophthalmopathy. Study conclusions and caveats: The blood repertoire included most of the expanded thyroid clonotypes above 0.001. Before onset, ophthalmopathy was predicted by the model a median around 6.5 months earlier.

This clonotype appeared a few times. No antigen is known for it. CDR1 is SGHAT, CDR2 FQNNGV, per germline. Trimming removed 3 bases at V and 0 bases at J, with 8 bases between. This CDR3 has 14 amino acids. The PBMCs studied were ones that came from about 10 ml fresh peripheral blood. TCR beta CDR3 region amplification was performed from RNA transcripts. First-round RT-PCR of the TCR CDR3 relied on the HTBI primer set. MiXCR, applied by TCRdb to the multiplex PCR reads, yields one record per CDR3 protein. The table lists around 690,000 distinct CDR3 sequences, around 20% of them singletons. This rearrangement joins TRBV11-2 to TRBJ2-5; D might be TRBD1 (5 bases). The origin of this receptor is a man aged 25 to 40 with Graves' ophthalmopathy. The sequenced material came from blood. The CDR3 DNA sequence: TGTGCCAGCAGCTTCAAGACAGACCAAGAGACCCAGTACTTC. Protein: CASSFKTDQETQYF.